The clone carrying this TCR beta chain has a handful of counts. This table comes from immunoSEQ multiplex PCR, and its TCRdb copy is limited to in-frame clones, with some not included. The table has about 120,000 clones, 88% seen once. The sample belongs to a study of control samples from healthy donors and cancer patients. Trimming took 0 bases from V and 0 from J; bases not matched to a gene: 2. The CDR3 covers 16 residues. CDR1 and CDR2 (germline): SGDLS, YYNGEE. This TCR derives from a woman in her 70s in good health. V gene TRBV9 combines with J gene TRBJ2-2; the match to TRBD1 covers 7 bases. The sequenced material came from blood. The CDR3 DNA sequence: TGTGCCAGCAGCGTAGAGGGACAGCCGAACACCGGGGAGCTGTTTTTT. It encodes CASSVEGQPNTGELFF.